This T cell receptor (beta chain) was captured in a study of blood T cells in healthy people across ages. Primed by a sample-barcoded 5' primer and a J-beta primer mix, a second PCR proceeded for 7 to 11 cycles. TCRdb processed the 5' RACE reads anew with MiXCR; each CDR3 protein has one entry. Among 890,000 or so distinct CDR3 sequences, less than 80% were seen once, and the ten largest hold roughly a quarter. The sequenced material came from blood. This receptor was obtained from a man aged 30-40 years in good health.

This CDR3 reads CASSLRDRETSPLHF. The CDR3 DNA is TGTGCCAGCAGCTTACGGGACAGGGAAACTTCACCCCTCCACTTT. V gene TRBV7-9 combines with J gene TRBJ1-6; 9 nucleotides line up with TRBD1. The V gene end was trimmed by 2 bases and the J gene end by 9 bases; junction bases not matched to a gene: 5. Germline V gene sequence: CDR1 SEHNR, CDR2 FQNEAQ (reference sequence). This CDR3 has 15 residues.